The 13 T cell receptor beta chains given below trace back to one sample, sequenced in a study of blood T cell repertoires in COVID-19. Clones were read by immunoSEQ multiplex PCR, and TCRdb kept only the in-frame ones, dropping some. The table shows over 150,000 clones, with roughly four fifths occurring only once. Sequenced sample: peripheral blood. Receptors originate from a woman in her 70s with COVID-19, enrolled during active disease.

V gene TRBV7-2 combines with J gene TRBJ2-7, with a weak D call TRBD1 (6 bases). The V end was cut by 7 bases, the J end by 2 bases, with 12 bases between. The germline gives CDR1 SGHTA, CDR2 FQGNSA. The CDR3 has 13 residues. The CDR3 sequence: CASTKDSPYEQYF. In nucleotides, the CDR3 is TGTGCCAGCACCAAGGACAGTCCCTACGAGCAGTACTTC.

The chain combines TRBV18 with TRBJ2-1, with 8 bases matching TRBD2. Looked up from germline, CDR1 is KGHSH and CDR2 is LQKENI. J lost 5 bases, V lost 4 bases, and 13 bases had no gene match. There are 17 residues in the CDR3. CDR3 in DNA: TGTGCCAGCTCACGGGGGAGCGCGGGAGGAAACAACAATGAGCAGTTCTTC. Translation: CASSRGSAGGNNNEQFF.

The chain employs TRBV6-1 and TRBJ2-3; D may be TRBD1 (5 bases). V was trimmed by 1 base and J by 1 base, leaving 9 bases between them. CDR1 is MNHNS, CDR2 SASEGT, per germline. CDR3 length: 15 amino acids. The CDR3 loop is CASSEGVQGTDTQYF. In nucleotides, the CDR3 is TGTGCCAGCAGTGAAGGCGTACAGGGCACAGATACGCAGTATTTT.

This chain joins TRBV18 and TRBJ1-1, with a tentative D call TRBD1 (5 bases). Germline-derived CDR1 and CDR2 are KGHSH and LQKENI. Deletions cut 8 bases from V and 4 bases from J, with 8 bases between. The CDR3 is 11 amino acids. The CDR3 DNA follows: TGTGCCAGCCAGGGAAGCACTGAAGCTTTCTTT. Encoded protein: CASQGSTEAFF.

J is TRBJ1-5 and V is TRBV2; D call uncertain. The V and J ends lost 6 bases and 0 bases respectively, with 9 bases between them. Germline CDR1 and CDR2: SNHLY and FYNNEI. The CDR3 runs 14 residues. CDR3 nucleotide sequence: TGTGCCAGCAGCGGAGTCGATAGCAATCAGCCCCAGCATTTT. Residues: CASSGVDSNQPQHF.

CDR3 in DNA: TGTGCCAGCAGCGTACGGGAAGGTCAGCCCCAGCATTTT. Amino acids: CASSVREGQPQHF. This chain joins TRBV27 and TRBJ1-5; D is undetermined. The CDR3 has 13 residues. Germline V gene lookup returns CDR1 MNHEY and CDR2 SMNVEV (reference sequence). V was cut by 6 bases and J by 6 bases, with 12 bases left in between.

V is TRBV29-1 and J is TRBJ2-1; 8 bases fit TRBD2. This CDR3 is 13 amino acids long. Trimming cost V 3 bases and J 8 bases; bases outside gene matches: 6. Germline lookup yields CDR1 SQVTM and CDR2 ANQGSEA. CDR3 bases: TGCAGCGTTGATGGCGGGGGGAGGGATGAGCAGTTCTTC. Its protein is CSVDGGGRDEQFF.

The rearrangement uses TRBV19 and TRBJ2-3; D not resolved. The CDR3 is 11 amino acids. The germline gives CDR1 LNHDA, CDR2 SQIVND (reference sequence). The V end lost 6 bases, the J end lost 2 bases, and 3 bases lay between the germline ends. For the CDR3, the DNA is TGTGCCAGTAGCCACACAGATACGCAGTATTTT. The encoded protein is CASSHTDTQYF.

The chain has TRBV5-4 and TRBJ2-7; TRBD1 matches at 11 bases. The germline CDR1 and CDR2 sequences are SGHNT and YYREEE (reference sequence). The junction had 12 bases not matched to a gene; V was cut back by 3 bases and J by 7 bases. The CDR3 loop spans 16 amino acids. This CDR3 reads CASSSDRDRGRGEQYF. In DNA, the CDR3 is TGTGCCAGCAGCTCCGACCGGGACAGGGGGAGGGGAGAGCAGTACTTC.

The chain links TRBV5-6 to TRBJ1-5; TRBD1 agrees at 7 bases. CDR1 is SGHDT, CDR2 YYEEEE, per germline. The CDR3 runs to 14 residues. V gave up 3 bases and J gave up 5 bases; unmatched junction bases: 5. The CDR3 nucleotides read TGTGCCAGCAGCTCCTACAGGGGCGATCAGCCCCAGCATTTT. This sequence encodes CASSSYRGDQPQHF.

The chain recombines TRBV6-5 with TRBJ2-2, with D perhaps matching TRBD2 (5 bases). V lost 8 bases, J lost 4 bases, and 11 bases lay in between. The germline V gene encodes CDR1 MNHEY and CDR2 SVGAGI. This CDR3 region has 13 residues. CDR3 nucleotides: TGTGCCAGCCCGGCTAGCCGCACCGGGGAGCTGTTTTTT. Its translation: CASPASRTGELFF.

The rearrangement uses TRBV5-1 and TRBJ2-2; no clear D. Trimming pared 7 bases from V and 0 bases from J, leaving 4 bases between. Per the germline V gene, CDR1 is SGHRS and CDR2 is YFSETQ. The CDR3 runs 12 residues. Here the CDR3 DNA reads TGCGCCAGCGGCCCGAACACCGGGGAGCTGTTTTTT. The encoded protein is CASGPNTGELFF. Looking up the rest from reference TRBV5-1 and TRBJ2-2 gives the full variable domain: KAGVTQTPRYLIKTRGQQVTLSCSPISGHRSVSWYQQTPGQGLQFLFEYFSETQRNKGNFPGRFSGRQFSNSRSEMNVSTLELGDSALYLCASGPNTGELFFGEGSRLTVL.

The chain joins TRBV11-2 to TRBJ1-4; 8 bases match TRBD1. CDR3 length equals 15 residues. V lost 3 bases, J lost 8 bases, and 8 bases stayed unmatched. The germline CDR1 and CDR2 sequences are SGHAT and FQNNGV. CDR3 DNA: TGTGCCAGCAGCTTTTCAGACAGGGGAGACGAAAAACTGTTTTTT. Its translation: CASSFSDRGDEKLFF.